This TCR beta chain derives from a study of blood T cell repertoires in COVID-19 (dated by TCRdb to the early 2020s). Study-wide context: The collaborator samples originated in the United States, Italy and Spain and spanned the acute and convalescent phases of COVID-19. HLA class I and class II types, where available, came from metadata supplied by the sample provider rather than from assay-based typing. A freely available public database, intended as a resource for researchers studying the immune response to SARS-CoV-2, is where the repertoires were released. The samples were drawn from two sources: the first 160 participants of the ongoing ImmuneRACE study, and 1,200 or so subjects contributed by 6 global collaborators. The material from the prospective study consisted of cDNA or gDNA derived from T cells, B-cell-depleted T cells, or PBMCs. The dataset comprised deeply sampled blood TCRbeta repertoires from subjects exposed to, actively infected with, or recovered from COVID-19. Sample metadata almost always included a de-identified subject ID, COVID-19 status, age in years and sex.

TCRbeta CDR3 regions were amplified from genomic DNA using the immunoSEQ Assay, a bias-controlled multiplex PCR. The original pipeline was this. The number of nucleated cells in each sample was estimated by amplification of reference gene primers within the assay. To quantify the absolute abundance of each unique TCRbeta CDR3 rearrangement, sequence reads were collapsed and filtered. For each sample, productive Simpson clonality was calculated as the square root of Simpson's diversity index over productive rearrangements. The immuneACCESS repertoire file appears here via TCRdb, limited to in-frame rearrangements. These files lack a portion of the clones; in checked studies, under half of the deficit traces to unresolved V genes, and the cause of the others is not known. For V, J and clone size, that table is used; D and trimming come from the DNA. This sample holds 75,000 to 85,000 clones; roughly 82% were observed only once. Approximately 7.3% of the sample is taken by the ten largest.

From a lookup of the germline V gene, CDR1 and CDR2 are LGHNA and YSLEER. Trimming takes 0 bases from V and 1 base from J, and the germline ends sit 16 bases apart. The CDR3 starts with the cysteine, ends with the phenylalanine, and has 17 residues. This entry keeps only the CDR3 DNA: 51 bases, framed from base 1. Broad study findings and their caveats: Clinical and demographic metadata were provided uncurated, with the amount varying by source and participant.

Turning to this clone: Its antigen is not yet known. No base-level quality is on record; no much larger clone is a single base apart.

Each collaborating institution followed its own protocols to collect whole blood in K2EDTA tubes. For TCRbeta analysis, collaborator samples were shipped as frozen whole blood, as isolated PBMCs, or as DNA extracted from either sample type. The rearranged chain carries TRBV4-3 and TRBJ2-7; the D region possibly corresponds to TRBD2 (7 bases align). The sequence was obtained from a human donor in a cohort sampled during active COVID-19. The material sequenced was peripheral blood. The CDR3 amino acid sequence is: CASSQDWGGAGSYEQYF. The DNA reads TGCGCCAGCAGCCAAGATTGGGGGGGGGCCGGTTCCTACGAGCAGTACTTC.